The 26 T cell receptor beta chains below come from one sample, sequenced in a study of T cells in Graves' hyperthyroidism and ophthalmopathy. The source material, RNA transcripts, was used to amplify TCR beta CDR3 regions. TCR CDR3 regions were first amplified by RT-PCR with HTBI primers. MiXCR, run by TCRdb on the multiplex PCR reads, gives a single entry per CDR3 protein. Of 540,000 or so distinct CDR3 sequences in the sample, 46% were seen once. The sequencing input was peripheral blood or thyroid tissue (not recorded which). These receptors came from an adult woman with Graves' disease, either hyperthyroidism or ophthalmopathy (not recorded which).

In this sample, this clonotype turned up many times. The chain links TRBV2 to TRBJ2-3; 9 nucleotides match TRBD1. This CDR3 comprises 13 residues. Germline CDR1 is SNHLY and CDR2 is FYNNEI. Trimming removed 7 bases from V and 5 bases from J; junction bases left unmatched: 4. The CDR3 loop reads CASNYRGRDTQYF. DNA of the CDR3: TGTGCCAGCAACTACAGGGGGCGAGATACGCAGTATTTT. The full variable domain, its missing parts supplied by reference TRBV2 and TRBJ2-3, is EPEVTQTPSHQVTQMGQEVILRCVPISNHLYFYWYRQILGQKVEFLVSFYNNEISEKSEIFDDQFSVERPDGSNFTLKIRSTKLEDSAMYFCASNYRGRDTQYFGPGTRLTVL.

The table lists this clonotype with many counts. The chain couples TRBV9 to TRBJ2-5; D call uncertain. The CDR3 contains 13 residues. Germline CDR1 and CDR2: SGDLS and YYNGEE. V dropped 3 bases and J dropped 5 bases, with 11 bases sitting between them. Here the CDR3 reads CASSGDIAETQYF. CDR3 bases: TGTGCCAGCAGCGGAGACATTGCGGAGACCCAGTACTTC.

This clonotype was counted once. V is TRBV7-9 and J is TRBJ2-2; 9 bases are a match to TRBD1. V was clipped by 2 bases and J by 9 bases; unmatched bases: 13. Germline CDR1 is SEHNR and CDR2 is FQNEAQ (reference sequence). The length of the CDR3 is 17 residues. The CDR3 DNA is TGTGCCAGCAGCTTAAAAGGGACAGGGATGATTCTACGGGAGCTGTTTTTT. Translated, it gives CASSLKGTGMILRELFF.

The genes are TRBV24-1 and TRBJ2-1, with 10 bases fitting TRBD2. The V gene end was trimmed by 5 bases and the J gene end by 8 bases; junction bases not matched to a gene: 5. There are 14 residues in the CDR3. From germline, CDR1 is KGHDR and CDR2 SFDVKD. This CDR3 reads CATSGASGSDEQFF. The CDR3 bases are TGTGCCACCAGTGGGGCTAGCGGGAGCGATGAGCAGTTCTTC.

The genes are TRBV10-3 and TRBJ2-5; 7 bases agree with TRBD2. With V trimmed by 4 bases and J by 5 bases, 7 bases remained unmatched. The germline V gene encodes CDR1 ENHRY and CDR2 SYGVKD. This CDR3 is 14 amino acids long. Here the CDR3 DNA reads TGTGCCATCAGTGCAGCGGGGATGATGGAGACCCAGTACTTC. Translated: CAISAAGMMETQYF.

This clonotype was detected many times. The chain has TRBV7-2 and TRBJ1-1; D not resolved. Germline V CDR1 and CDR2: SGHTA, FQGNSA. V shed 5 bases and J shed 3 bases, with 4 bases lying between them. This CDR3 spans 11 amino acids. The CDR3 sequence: CASSQDTEAFF. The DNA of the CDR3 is TGTGCCAGCAGCCAAGACACTGAAGCTTTCTTT.

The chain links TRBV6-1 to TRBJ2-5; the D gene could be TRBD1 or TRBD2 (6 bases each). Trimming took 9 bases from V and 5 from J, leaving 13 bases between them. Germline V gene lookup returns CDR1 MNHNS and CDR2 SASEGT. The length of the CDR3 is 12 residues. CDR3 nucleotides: TGTGCCAGAGGGGGGATGATGGAGACCCAGTACTTC. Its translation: CARGGMMETQYF.

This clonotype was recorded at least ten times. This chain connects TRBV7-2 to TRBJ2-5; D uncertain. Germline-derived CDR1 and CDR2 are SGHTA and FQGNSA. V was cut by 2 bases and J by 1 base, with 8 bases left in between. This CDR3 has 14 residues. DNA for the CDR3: TGTGCCAGCAGCTTAATTTTTTTCCAAGAGACCCAGTACTTC. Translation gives CASSLIFFQETQYF.

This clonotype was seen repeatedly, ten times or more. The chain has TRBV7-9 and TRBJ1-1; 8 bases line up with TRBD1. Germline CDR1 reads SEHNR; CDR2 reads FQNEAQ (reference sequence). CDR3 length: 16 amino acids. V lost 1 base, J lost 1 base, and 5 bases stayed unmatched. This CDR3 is CASSLDRGFANTEAFF. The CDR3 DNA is TGTGCCAGCAGCTTAGACAGGGGGTTCGCGAACACTGAAGCTTTCTTT.

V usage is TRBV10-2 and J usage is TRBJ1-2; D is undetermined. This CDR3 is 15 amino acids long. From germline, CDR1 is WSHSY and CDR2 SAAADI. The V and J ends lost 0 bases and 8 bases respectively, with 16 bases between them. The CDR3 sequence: CASSESSGSQRGYTF. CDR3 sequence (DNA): TGCGCCAGCAGTGAGTCCTCGGGCTCTCAACGGGGCTACACCTTC.

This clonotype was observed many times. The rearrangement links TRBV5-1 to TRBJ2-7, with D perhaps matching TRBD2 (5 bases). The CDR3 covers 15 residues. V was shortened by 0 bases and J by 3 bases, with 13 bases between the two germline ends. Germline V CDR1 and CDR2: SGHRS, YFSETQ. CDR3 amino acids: CASSLEAGSGYEQYF. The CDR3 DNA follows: TGCGCCAGCAGCTTGGAGGCGGGCTCCGGCTACGAGCAGTACTTC.

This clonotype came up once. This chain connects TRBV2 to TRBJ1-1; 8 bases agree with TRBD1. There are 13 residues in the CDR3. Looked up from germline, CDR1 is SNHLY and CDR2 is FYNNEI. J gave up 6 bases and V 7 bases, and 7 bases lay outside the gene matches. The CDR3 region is CASIRDRGAEAFF. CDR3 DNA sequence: TGTGCCAGCATTAGAGACAGGGGCGCTGAAGCTTTCTTT.

The CDR3 sequence: CASSQSQGSGGEQYF. DNA for the CDR3: TGCGCCAGCAGCCAATCACAGGGCTCAGGGGGGGAGCAGTACTTC. V and J are TRBV4-1 and TRBJ2-7, with D possibly TRBD1 on 7 matching bases. The CDR3 has 15 residues. Trimming pared 2 bases from V and 7 bases from J, leaving 18 bases between. Germline values: CDR1 MGHRA, CDR2 YSYEKL.

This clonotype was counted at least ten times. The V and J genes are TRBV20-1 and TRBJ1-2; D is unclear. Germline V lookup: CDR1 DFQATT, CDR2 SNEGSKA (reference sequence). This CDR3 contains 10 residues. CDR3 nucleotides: TGCAGCACCCCCGGGTATGGCTACACCTTC. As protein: CSTPGYGYTF.

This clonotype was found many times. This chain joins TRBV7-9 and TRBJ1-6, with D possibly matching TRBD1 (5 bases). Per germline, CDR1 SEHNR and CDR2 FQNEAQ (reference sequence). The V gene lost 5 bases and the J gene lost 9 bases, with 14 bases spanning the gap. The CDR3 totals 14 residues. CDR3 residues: CASSGAQGGSPLHF. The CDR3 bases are TGTGCCAGCAGCGGGGCCCAGGGAGGTTCACCCCTCCACTTT.

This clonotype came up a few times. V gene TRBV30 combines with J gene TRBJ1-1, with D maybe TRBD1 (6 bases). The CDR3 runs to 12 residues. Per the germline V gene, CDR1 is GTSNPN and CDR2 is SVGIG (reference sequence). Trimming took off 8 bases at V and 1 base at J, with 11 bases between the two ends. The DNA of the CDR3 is TGTGCCGGGGACATCTGGAACACTGAAGCTTTCTTT. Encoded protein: CAGDIWNTEAFF.

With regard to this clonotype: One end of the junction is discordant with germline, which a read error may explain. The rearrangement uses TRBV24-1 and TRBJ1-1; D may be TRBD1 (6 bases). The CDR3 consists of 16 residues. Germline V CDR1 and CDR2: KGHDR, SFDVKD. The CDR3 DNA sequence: TGTGCCAGCAGTGATCTCACCCAGGGGTACGGGACTGAAGCTTTCTTT. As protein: CASSDLTQGYGTEAFF.

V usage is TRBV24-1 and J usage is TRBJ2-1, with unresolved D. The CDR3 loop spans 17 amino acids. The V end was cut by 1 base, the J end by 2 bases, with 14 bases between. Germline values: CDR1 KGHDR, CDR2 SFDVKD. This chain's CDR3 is CATSDFSGEDTYNEQFF. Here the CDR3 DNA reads TGTGCCACCAGTGATTTCTCCGGTGAAGATACCTACAATGAGCAGTTCTTC.

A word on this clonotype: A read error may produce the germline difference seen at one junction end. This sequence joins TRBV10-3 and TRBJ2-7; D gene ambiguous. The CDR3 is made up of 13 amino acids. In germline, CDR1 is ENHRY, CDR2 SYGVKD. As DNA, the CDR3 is TGTGCCAGCAGTGCGCCCGAGCCCTACGAGCAGTACTTC. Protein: CASSAPEPYEQYF.

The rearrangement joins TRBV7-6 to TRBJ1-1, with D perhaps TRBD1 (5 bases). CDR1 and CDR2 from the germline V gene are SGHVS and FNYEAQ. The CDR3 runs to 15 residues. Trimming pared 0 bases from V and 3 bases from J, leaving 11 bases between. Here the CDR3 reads CASSLAGGVDTEAFF. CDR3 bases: TGTGCCAGCAGCTTAGCCGGGGGGGTGGACACTGAAGCTTTCTTT.

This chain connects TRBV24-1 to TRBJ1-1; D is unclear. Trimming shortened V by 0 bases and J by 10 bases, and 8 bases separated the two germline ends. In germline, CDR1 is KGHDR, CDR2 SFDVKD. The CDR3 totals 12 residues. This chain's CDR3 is CATSDLSWRAFF. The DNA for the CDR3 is TGTGCCACCAGTGATTTGTCGTGGAGAGCTTTCTTT.

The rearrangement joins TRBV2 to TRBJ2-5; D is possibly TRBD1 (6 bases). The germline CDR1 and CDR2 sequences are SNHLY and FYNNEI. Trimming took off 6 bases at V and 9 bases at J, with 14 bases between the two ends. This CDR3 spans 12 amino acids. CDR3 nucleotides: TGTGCCAGCAGGACAGGAGATCAGCCCCAGTACTTC. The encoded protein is CASRTGDQPQYF.

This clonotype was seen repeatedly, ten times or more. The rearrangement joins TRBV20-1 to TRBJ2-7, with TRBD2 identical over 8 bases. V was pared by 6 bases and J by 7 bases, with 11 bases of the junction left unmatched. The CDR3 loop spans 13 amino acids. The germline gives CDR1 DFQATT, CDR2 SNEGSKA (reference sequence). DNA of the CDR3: TGCAGTGCCCCAGCGGGAGAGGCGGGTGAGCAGTACTTC. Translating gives CSAPAGEAGEQYF.

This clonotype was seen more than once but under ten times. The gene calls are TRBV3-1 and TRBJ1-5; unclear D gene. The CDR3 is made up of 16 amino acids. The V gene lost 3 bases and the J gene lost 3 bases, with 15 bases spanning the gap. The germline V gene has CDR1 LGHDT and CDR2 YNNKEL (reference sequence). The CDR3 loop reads CASSHWTENNNQPQHF. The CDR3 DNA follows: TGTGCCAGCAGCCATTGGACGGAGAACAACAATCAGCCCCAGCATTTT. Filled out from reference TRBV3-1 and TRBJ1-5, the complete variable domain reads DTAVSQTPKYLVTQMGNDKSIKCEQNLGHDTMYWYKQDSKKFLKIMFSYNNKELIINETVPNRFSPKSPDKAHLNLHINSLELGDSAVYFCASSHWTENNNQPQHFGDGTRLSIL.

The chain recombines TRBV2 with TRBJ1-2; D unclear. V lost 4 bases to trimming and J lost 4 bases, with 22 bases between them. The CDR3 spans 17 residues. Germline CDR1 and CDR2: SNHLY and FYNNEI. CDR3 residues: CASSVYGREESVYGYTF. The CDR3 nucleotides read TGTGCCAGCAGTGTTTACGGGAGGGAAGAAAGTGTCTATGGCTACACCTTC. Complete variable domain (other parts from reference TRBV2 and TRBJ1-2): EPEVTQTPSHQVTQMGQEVILRCVPISNHLYFYWYRQILGQKVEFLVSFYNNEISEKSEIFDDQFSVERPDGSNFTLKIRSTKLEDSAMYFCASSVYGREESVYGYTFGSGTRLTVV.

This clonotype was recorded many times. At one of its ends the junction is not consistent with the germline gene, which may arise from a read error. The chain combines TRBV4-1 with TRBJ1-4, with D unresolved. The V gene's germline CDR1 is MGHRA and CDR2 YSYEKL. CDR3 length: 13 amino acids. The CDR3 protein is CATSGQVDAKLFF. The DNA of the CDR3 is TGCGCCACCAGCGGCCAGGTGGATGCAAAACTGTTTTTT.